This TCR beta chain originates from a study of T-cell reconstitution after alpha-beta-depleted transplantation in children. A TCRbeta library incorporating unique molecular identifiers was prepared. TCRdb ran MiXCR on the PCR reads and lists one entry per CDR3 protein. The sample consists of more than 450,000 distinct CDR3 sequences, about 16% of them appearing once. CDR3 length: 14 residues. V was pared by 7 bases and J by 7 bases, with 8 bases of the junction left unmatched. Looked up from germline, CDR1 is MNHEY and CDR2 is SMNVEV (reference sequence). The origin of this receptor is a human donor who donated a stem cell graft to a child with acute lymphoblastic leukemia. This chain connects TRBV27 to TRBJ2-1; 9 bases match TRBD1. The sequencing used PBMCs from the stem cell graft donor, collected from the stem cell graft. In DNA, the CDR3 is TGTGCCAGCACGGACAGGGGACCCCAGAATGAGCAGTTCTTC. Translated: CASTDRGPQNEQFF.